This T cell receptor (beta chain) is drawn from a study of CD8 T cells in ankylosing spondylitis. Study-wide points: Blood from ankylosing spondylitis patients appeared to carry a characteristic roughly 8-variant TCR beta motif.

This clonotype was counted many times. Its specificity is unknown. The CDR3 sequence is 15 residues long. The germline gives CDR1 KGHDR, CDR2 SFDVKD. The V gene lost 2 bases and the J gene lost 5 bases, with 14 bases spanning the gap. It was by quantitative 5'-RACE with molecular barcodes that TCR beta libraries were made. MiXCR, applied by TCRdb to the 5' RACE reads, yields one record per CDR3 protein. The repertoire includes 75,000 to 95,000 distinct CDR3 sequences, approximately 9.6% of them detected once, and 25% to 35% sits in the top ten. The origin of this receptor is a male donor with ankylosing spondylitis. The V and J genes are TRBV24-1 and TRBJ2-5, with D possibly being TRBD1 or TRBD2 (5 bases each). Sample: blood, either unsorted or a sorted T cell fraction (not recorded which). The CDR3 sequence: CATSDSGLPLETQYF. Here the CDR3 DNA reads TGTGCCACCAGTGATTCGGGGCTTCCTTTGGAGACCCAGTACTTC.